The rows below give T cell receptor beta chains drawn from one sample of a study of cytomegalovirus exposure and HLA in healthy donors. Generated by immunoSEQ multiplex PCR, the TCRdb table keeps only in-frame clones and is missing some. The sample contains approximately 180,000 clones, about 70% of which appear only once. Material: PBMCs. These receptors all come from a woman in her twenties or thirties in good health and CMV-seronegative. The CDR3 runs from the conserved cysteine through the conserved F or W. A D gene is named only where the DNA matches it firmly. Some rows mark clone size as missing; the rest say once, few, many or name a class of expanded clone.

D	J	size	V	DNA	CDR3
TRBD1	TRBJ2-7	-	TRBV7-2	TGTGCCAGCAGCTCGAGGACAGGGAACTACGAGCAGTACTTC	CASSSRTGNYEQYF
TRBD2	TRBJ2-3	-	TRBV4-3	TGCGCCAGCAGCCAAGCCGGGAGGGTTCTATATTTT	CASSQAGRVLYF
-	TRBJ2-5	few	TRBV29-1	TGCAGCGTTGTGGTTCAGGGGCGCCAAGAGACCCAGTACTTC	CSVVVQGRQETQYF
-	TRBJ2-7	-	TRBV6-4	TGTGCCAGCAGAGAAATGAGGACCTACGAGCAGTACTTC	CASREMRTYEQYF
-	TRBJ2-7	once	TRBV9	TGTGCCAGCAGCGTAGCCCCCACCTACGAGCAGTACTTC	CASSVAPTYEQYF
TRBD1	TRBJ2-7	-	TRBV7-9	TGTGCCAGCAGCCACCCGGACAGGGTAGGCTACGAGCAGTACTTC	CASSHPDRVGYEQYF
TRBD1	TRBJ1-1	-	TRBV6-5	TGTGCCAGCAGTTTGACAGGGTCGAACACTGAAGCTTTCTTT	CASSLTGSNTEAFF
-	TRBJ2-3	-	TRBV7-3	TGTGCCAGCAGCTTACAGGGAAGCACAGATACGCAGTATTTT	CASSLQGSTDTQYF
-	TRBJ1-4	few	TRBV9	TGTGCCAGCAGCCCTGGGGGGGTGAATGAAAAACTGTTTTTT	CASSPGGVNEKLFF
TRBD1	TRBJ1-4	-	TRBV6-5	TGTGCCAGCAGTTACTCAGGGGGCGGAGAAAAACTGTTTTTT	CASSYSGGGEKLFF
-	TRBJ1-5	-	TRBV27	TGTGCCAGCAGTTTACGGGGAGATCAGCCCCAGCATTTT	CASSLRGDQPQHF
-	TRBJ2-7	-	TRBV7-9	TGTGCCAGCAGCTTACAAGGGAGCTCCTACGAGCAGTACTTC	CASSLQGSSYEQYF
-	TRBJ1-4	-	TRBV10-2	TGCGCCAGCAGTTTGAAGGGACTCACTAATGAAAAACTGTTTTTT	CASSLKGLTNEKLFF
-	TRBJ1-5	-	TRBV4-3	TGCGCCAGCAGCCAAGACCCGGGGGGCAATCAGCCCCAGCATTTT	CASSQDPGGNQPQHF
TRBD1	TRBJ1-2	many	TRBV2	TGTGCCAGCAGTGGAAGAACGGACAGGGTGTCCTATGGCTACACCTTC	CASSGRTDRVSYGYTF
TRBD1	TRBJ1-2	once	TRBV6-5	TGTGCCAGCAGTTACGAGACAGGGGCCTTCGGCTACACCTTC	CASSYETGAFGYTF
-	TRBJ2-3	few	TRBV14	TGTGCCAGCAGCCACTTTGTGAGCGGGTCTACGGCTAGCACAGATACGCAGTATTTT	CASSHFVSGSTASTDTQYF
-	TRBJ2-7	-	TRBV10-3	TGTGCCATCTCGCCCCGGTCGACTTCCTACGAGCAGTACTTC	CAISPRSTSYEQYF
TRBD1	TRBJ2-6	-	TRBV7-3	TGTGCCAGCAGCTTCGGGGACAGCTCTGGGGCCAACGTCCTGACTTTC	CASSFGDSSGANVLTF
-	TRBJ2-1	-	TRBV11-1	TGTGCCAGCCGTCAACAGGAGCGCTACAATGAGCAGTTCTTC	CASRQQERYNEQFF
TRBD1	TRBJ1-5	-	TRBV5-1	TGCGCCAGCAGCTTGGGGCAGGGGGCAGGTCAGCCCCAGCATTTT	CASSLGQGAGQPQHF
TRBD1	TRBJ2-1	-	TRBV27	TGTGCCAGCAGTTCCGGGACAGTAATAGGCAATGAGCAGTTCTTC	CASSSGTVIGNEQFF
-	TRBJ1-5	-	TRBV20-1	TGCAGTGCTAGAGAACGGCAGCCCCAGCATTTT	CSARERQPQHF
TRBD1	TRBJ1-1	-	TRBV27	TGTGCCAGCAGCAACCGGGACAGGGGGCGCGAGGACACTGAAGCTTTCTTT	CASSNRDRGREDTEAFF
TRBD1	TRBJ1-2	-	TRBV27	TGTGCCAGCAGTTTCGGCGGACAGGGAGCCTATGGCTACACCTTC	CASSFGGQGAYGYTF
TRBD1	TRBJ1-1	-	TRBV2	TGTGCCAGTTCACAGGGGTCGATACTTCGTGAAGCTTTCTTT	CASSQGSILREAFF
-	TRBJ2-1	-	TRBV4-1	TGCGCCAGCAGCCAAGGTTTAGCGGTTAGCTCCTACAATGAGCAGTTCTTC	CASSQGLAVSSYNEQFF
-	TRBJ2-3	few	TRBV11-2	TGTGCCAGCAGCTCCCTGGCTGCGACTAGCACAGATACGCAGTATTTT	CASSSLAATSTDTQYF
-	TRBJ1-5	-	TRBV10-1	TGCGCCAGCAGTAATAGACAGTACAATCAGCCCCAGCATTTT	CASSNRQYNQPQHF
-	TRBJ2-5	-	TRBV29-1	TGCAGCGTACACGGACAGCAAGAGACCCAGTACTTC	CSVHGQQETQYF
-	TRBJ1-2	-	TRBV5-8	TGTGCCAGCAGCTTAGAGGGTTGGTATGGCTACACCTTC	CASSLEGWYGYTF
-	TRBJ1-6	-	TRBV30	TGTGCCTGGAGAGCAGGGGAAGTAGATTCACCCCTCCACTTT	CAWRAGEVDSPLHF
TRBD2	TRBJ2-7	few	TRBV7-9	TGTGCCAGCAGCCAGTTCGGGGGGAGTTACGAGCAGTACTTC	CASSQFGGSYEQYF
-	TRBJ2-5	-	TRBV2	TGTGCCAGCAGTATTCGCCTAGGCGAGACCCAGTACTTC	CASSIRLGETQYF
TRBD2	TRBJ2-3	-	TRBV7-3	TGTGCCAGCAGCTTCCCCCAGGCTAGCGGCCCTAGCACAGATACGCAGTATTTT	CASSFPQASGPSTDTQYF
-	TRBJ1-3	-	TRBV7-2	TGTGCCAGCAGCACCACAGGGCACTCTGGAAACACCATATATTTT	CASSTTGHSGNTIYF
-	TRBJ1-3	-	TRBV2	TGTGCCAGCAGCACAGGGTTTGCGACTGGAAACACCATATATTTT	CASSTGFATGNTIYF
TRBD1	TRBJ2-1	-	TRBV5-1	TGCGCCAGCAGCTTGGTGGGCAGGGGGATGAACAATGAGCAGTTCTTC	CASSLVGRGMNNEQFF
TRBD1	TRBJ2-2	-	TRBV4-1	TGCGCCAGCAGCGTCCGACAGGGGGCTGGCACCGGGGAGCTGTTTTTT	CASSVRQGAGTGELFF
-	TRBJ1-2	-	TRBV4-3	TGCGCCAGCAGCCAAGAAATAGAGGACTATGGCTACACCTTC	CASSQEIEDYGYTF
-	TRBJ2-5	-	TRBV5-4	TGTGCCAGCAGCCGGACAGACGCAAGAGAGCCCCAGTACTTC	CASSRTDAREPQYF
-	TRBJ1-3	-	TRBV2	TGTGCCAGCGCGGGGCCAGGATTTAGACAGCCCGGAGGAAACACCATATATTTT	CASAGPGFRQPGGNTIYF
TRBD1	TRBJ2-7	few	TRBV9	TGTGCCAGCAGCCTAGGGACAGGGGAATACGAGCAGTACTTC	CASSLGTGEYEQYF
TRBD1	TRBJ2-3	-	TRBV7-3	TGTGCCAGCAGCTTAAAAACAGGGGGCGCATCGCATTTT	CASSLKTGGASHF
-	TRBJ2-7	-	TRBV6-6	TGTGCCAGCAGGCAAACCGACAGGCGGTCCTACGAGCAGTACTTC	CASRQTDRRSYEQYF